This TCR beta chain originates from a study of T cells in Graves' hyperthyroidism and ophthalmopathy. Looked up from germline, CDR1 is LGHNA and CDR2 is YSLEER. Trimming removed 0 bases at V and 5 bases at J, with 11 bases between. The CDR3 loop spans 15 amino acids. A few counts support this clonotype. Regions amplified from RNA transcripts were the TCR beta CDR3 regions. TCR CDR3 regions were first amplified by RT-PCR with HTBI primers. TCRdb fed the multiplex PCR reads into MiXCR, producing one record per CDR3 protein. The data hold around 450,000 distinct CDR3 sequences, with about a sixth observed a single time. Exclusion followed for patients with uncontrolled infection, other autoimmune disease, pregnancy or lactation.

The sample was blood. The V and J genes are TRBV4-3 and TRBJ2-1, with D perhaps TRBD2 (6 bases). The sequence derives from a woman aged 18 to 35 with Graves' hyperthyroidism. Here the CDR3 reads CASSQDRDSDNEQFF. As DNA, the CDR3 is TGCGCCAGCAGCCAAGACAGGGACTCGGACAATGAGCAGTTCTTC.